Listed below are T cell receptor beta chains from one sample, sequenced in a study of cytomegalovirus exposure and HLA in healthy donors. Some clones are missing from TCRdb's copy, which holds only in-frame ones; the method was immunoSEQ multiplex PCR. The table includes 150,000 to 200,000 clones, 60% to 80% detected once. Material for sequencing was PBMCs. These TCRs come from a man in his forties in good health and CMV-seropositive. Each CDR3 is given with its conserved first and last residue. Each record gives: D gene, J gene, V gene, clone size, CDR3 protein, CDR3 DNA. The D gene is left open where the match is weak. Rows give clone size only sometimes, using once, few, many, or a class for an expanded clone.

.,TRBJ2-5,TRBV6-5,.,CASGSGLAYQETQYF,TGCGCCAGCGGATCGGGACTCGCGTACCAAGAGACCCAGTACTTC
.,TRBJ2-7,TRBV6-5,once,CASSYSGLYEQYF,TGTGCCAGCAGTTACTCGGGCCTCTACGAGCAGTACTTC
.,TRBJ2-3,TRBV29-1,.,CSDQASTDTQYF,TGCAGCGACCAAGCGAGCACAGATACGCAGTATTTT
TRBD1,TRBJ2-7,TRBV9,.,CASSWSGTGDEQYF,TGTGCCAGCAGCTGGTCCGGGACAGGGGACGAGCAGTACTTC
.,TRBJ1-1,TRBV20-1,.,CSAIKNTEAFF,TGCAGTGCTATAAAGAACACTGAAGCTTTCTTT
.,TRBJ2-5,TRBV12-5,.,CASGLPGRTQYF,TGTGCTAGTGGTTTGCCCGGTAGGACCCAGTACTTC
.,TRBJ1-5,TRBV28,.,CASSWGRVMLDSNQPQHF,TGTGCCAGCAGTTGGGGCAGGGTGATGCTGGATAGCAATCAGCCCCAGCATTTT
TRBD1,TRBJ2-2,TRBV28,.,CASSLPGTGTGELFF,TGTGCCAGCAGTTTACCCGGGACAGGCACCGGGGAGCTGTTTTTT
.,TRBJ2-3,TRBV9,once,CASSGLAPTDTQYF,TGTGCCAGCAGCGGGCTAGCGCCCACAGATACGCAGTATTTT
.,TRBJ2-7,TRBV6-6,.,CASSYQLAYEQYF,TGTGCCAGCAGTTACCAACTAGCATACGAGCAGTACTTC
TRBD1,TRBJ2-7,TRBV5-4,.,CASSPWTGKDEQYF,TGTGCCAGCAGCCCGTGGACAGGGAAGGACGAGCAGTACTTC
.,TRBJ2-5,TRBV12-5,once,CASLRVGGHTETQYF,TGTGCTAGTTTAAGGGTGGGCGGGCATACGGAGACCCAGTACTTC
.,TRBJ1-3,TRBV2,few,CASKPTGSSGNTIYF,TGTGCCAGCAAACCGACAGGCTCCTCTGGAAACACCATATATTTT
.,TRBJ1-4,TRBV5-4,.,CASSSIVGGTNEKLFF,TGTGCCAGCAGCTCAATCGTGGGGGGGACTAATGAAAAACTGTTTTTT
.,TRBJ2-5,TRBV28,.,CASSFGGVPTQYF,TGTGCCAGCAGTTTTGGAGGGGTACCGACCCAGTACTTC
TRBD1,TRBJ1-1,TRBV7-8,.,CASSERSGTGGDRGTEAFF,TGTGCCAGCAGCGAAAGATCCGGGACAGGGGGCGATCGGGGCACTGAAGCTTTCTTT
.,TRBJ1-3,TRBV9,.,CASSAGGGPVPSGNTIYF,TGTGCCAGCAGCGCCGGGGGGGGACCAGTTCCCTCTGGAAACACCATATATTTT
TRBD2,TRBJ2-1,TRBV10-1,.,CASSGRTSGRSYNEQFF,TGCGCCAGCAGCGGGAGGACTAGCGGGAGATCCTACAATGAGCAGTTCTTC
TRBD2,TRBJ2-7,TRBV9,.,CASSVGTTLYEQYF,TGTGCCAGCAGCGTTGGGACTACTCTATACGAGCAGTACTTC
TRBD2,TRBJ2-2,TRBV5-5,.,CASSLAFRLAVNTGELFF,TGTGCCAGCAGCTTGGCCTTTCGACTAGCGGTTAACACCGGGGAGCTGTTTTTT
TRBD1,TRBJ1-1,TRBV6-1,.,CASRMTGSGTEAFF,TGTGCCAGCAGGATGACAGGGAGTGGTACTGAAGCTTTCTTT
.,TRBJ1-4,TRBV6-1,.,CASSYSGPNEKLFF,TGTGCCAGCAGTTATTCAGGGCCGAATGAAAAACTGTTTTTT
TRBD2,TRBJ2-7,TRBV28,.,CASSSGLAGSYEQYF,TGTGCCAGCAGTTCCGGACTAGCGGGTTCCTACGAGCAGTACTTC
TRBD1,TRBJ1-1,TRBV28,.,CASSLSDRVTEAFF,TGTGCCAGCAGTTTATCCGACAGGGTGACTGAAGCTTTCTTT
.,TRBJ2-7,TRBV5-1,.,CASSLVASPYEQYF,TGCGCCAGCAGCTTGGTCGCGAGTCCTTACGAGCAGTACTTC
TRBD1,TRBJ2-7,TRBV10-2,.,CASSDLDRGHSYEQYF,TGCGCCAGCAGTGACCTCGACAGGGGGCACTCCTACGAGCAGTACTTC
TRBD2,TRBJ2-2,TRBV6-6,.,CASSYSREPGELFF,TGTGCCAGCAGTTACTCGCGGGAGCCCGGGGAGCTGTTTTTT
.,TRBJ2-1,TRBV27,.,CASKSEGPHNEQFF,TGTGCCAGCAAGTCGGAGGGTCCTCACAATGAGCAGTTCTTC
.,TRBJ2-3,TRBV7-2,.,CASSLGGQTGDTQYF,TGTGCCAGCTCCCTAGGGGGACAAACGGGAGATACGCAGTATTTT
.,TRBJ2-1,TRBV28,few,CASTSSSDSNDNEQFF,TGTGCCAGCACCTCCTCTTCAGACAGCAATGACAATGAGCAGTTCTTC
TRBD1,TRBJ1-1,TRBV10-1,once,CASSESTLRGTGRKNTEAFF,TGCGCCAGCAGTGAGTCGACCCTAAGGGGGACAGGGAGGAAGAACACTGAAGCTTTCTTT
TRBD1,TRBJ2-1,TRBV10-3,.,CAISEGDPGTGLYNEQFF,TGTGCCATCAGTGAAGGGGACCCCGGGACAGGGCTCTACAATGAGCAGTTCTTC
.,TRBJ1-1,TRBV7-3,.,CASSAGAGMNTEAFF,TGTGCCAGCAGCGCTGGGGCGGGGATGAACACTGAAGCTTTCTTT
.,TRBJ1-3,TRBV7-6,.,CASSLDTTGHFGNTIYF,TGTGCCAGCAGCTTAGATACGACAGGCCACTTTGGAAACACCATATATTTT
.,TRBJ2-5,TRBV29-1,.,CSAHRDTQETQYF,TGCAGCGCCCACCGGGACACCCAAGAGACCCAGTACTTC
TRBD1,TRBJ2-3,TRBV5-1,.,CASFTGTVTDTQYF,TGCGCCAGCTTTACCGGGACAGTCACAGATACGCAGTATTTT
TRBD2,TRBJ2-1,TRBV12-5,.,CASGQGTSGINEQFF,TGTGCTAGTGGTCAAGGGACTAGCGGGATCAATGAGCAGTTCTTC
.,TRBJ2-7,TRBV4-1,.,CASSLFDKASYEQYF,TGCGCCAGCAGCCTCTTTGACAAGGCTTCCTACGAGCAGTACTTC
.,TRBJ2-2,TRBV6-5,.,CASRFNYGELFF,TGTGCCAGCAGGTTCAACTACGGGGAGCTGTTTTTT
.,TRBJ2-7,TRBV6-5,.,CASSYSFPGYEQYF,TGTGCCAGCAGTTACTCGTTCCCCGGCTACGAGCAGTACTTC
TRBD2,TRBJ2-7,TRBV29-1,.,CSVDLGLGYEQYF,TGCAGCGTTGACCTGGGACTAGGCTACGAGCAGTACTTC
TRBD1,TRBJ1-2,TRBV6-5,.,CASSSPSMTGNYGYTF,TGTGCCAGCAGTTCACCCTCTATGACAGGGAACTATGGCTACACCTTC
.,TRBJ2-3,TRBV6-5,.,CASSYSREGGTDTQYF,TGTGCCAGCAGTTACTCGAGGGAGGGGGGCACAGATACGCAGTATTTT
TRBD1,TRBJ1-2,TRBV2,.,CASSVTGDYGYTF,TGTGCCAGCAGCGTCACAGGGGACTATGGCTACACCTTC
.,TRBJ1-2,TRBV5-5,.,CASSLGATTNYGYTF,TGTGCCAGCAGCTTGGGGGCCACCACTAACTATGGCTACACCTTC
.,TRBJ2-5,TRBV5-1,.,CASSLHEGPYF,TGCGCCAGCAGCTTGCATGAGGGCCCGTACTTC
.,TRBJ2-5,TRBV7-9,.,CASRGPGETQYF,TGTGCCAGCAGGGGCCCGGGGGAGACCCAGTACTTC
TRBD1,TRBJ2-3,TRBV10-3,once,CANRPGEGQGSTDTQYF,TGTGCCAACAGGCCTGGAGAAGGACAGGGGAGCACAGATACGCAGTATTTT
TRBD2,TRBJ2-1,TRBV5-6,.,CASSQLAGGGGSYNEQFF,TGTGCCAGCAGCCAACTAGCGGGAGGAGGAGGCTCCTACAATGAGCAGTTCTTC
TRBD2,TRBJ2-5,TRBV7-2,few,CASSPLGGETQYF,TGTGCCAGCAGCCCCCTGGGGGGGGAGACCCAGTACTTC
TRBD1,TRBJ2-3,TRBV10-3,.,CAISEKGQTSTDTQYF,TGTGCCATCAGTGAGAAGGGACAGACTAGCACAGATACGCAGTATTTT
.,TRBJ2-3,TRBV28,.,CASSLGGAGTDTQYF,TGTGCCAGCAGTTTAGGGGGGGCTGGGACAGATACGCAGTATTTT
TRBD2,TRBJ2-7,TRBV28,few,CASSGGGLAGAYEQYF,TGTGCCAGCAGCGGGGGGGGACTAGCGGGCGCCTACGAGCAGTACTTC
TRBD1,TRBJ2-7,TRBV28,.,CASRTGPTYEQYF,TGTGCCAGCCGGACAGGGCCAACCTACGAGCAGTACTTC
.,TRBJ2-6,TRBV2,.,CAKRQVALSSGANVLTF,TGTGCCAAAAGACAGGTGGCCCTCTCCTCTGGGGCCAACGTCCTGACTTTC